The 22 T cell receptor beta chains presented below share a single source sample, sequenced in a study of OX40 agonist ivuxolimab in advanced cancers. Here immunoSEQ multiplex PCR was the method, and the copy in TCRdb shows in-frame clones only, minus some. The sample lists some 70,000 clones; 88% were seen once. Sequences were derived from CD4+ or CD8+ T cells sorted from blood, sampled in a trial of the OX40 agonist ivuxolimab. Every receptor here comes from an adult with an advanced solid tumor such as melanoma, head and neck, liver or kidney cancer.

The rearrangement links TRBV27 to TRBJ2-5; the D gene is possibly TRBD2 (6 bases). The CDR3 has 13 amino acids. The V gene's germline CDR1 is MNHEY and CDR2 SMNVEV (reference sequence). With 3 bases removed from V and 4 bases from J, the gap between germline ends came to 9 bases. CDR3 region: CASSFLGGETQYF. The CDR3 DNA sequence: TGTGCCAGCAGTTTTCTGGGGGGAGAGACCCAGTACTTC.

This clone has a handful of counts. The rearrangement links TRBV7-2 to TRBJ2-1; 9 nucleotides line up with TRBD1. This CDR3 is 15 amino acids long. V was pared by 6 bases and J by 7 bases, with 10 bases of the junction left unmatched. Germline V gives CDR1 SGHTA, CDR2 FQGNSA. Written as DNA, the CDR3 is TGTGCCAGCAGTCGACCGGGACAGGGTGTTAATGAGCAGTTCTTC. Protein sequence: CASSRPGQGVNEQFF. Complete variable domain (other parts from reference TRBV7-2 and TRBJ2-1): GAGVSQSPSNKVTEKGKDVELRCDPISGHTALYWYRQSLGQGLEFLIYFQGNSAPDKSGLPSDRFSAERTGGSVSTLTIQRTQQEDSAVYLCASSRPGQGVNEQFFGPGTRLTVL.

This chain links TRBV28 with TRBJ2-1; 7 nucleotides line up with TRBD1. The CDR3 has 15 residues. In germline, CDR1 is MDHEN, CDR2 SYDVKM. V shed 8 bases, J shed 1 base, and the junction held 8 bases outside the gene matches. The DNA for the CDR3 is TGTGCCAGCCGACACCGGGACAGATCCTACAATGAGCAGTTCTTC. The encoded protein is CASRHRDRSYNEQFF.

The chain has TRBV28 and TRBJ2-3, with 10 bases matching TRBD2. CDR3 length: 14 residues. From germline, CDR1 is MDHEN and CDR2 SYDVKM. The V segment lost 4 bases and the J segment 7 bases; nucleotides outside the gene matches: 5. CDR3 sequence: CASSSLAGVNTQYF. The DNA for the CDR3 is TGTGCCAGCAGTTCCCTAGCGGGGGTCAATACGCAGTATTTT. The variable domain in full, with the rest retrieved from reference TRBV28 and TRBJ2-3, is DVKVTQSSRYLVKRTGEKVFLECVQDMDHENMFWYRQDPGLGLRLIYFSYDVKMKEKGDIPEGYSVSREKKERFSLILESASTNQTSMYLCASSSLAGVNTQYFGPGTRLTVL.

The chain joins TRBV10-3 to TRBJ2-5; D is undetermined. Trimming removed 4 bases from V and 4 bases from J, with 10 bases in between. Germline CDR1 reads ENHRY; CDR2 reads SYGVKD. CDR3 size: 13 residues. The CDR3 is CAISGLDRETQYF. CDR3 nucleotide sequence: TGTGCCATCAGTGGCCTCGATCGAGAGACCCAGTACTTC.

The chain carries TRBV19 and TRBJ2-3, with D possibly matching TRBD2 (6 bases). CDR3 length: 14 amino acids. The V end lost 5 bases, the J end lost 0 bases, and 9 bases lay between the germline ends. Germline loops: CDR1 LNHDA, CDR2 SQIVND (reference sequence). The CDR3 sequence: CASSPGTSTDTQYF. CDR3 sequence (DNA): TGTGCCAGTAGTCCCGGGACTAGCACAGATACGCAGTATTTT.

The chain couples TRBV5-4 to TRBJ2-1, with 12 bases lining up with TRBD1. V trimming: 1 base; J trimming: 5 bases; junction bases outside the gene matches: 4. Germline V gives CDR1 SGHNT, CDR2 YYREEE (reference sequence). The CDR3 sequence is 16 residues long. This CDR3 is CASSLLGTGGNNEQFF. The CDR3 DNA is TGTGCCAGCAGCTTGCTCGGGACAGGGGGCAACAATGAGCAGTTCTTC.

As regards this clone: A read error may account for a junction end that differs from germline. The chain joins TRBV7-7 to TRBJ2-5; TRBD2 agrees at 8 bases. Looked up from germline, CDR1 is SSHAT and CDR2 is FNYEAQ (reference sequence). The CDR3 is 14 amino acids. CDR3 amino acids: CASSLEGGGETQYF. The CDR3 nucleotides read TGTGCTAGCAGCTTAGAAGGCGGGGGGGAGACCCAGTACTTC. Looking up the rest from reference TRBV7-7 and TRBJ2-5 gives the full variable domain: GAGVSQSPRYKVTKRGQDVTLRCDPISSHATLYWYQQALGQGPEFLTYFNYEAQPDKSGLPSDRFSAERPEGSISTLTIQRTEQRDSAMYRCASSLEGGGETQYFGPGTRLLVL.

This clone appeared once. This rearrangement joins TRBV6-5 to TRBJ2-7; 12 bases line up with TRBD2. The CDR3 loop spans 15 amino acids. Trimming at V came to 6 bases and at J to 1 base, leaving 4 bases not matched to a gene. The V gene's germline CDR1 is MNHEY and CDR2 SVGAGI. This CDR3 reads CASRLLAGGSYEQYF. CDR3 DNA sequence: TGTGCCAGCAGACTGCTAGCGGGAGGGTCCTACGAGCAGTACTTC.

The CDR3, as DNA: TGTGCCAGCAGCTTGGGCCCTTACCCGCGCAATCAGCCCCAGCATTTT. Residues: CASSLGPYPRNQPQHF. This chain connects TRBV7-8 to TRBJ1-5; no definite D call. The CDR3 contains 16 residues. The V end lost 3 bases, the J end lost 2 bases, and 14 bases lay between the germline ends. CDR1 is SGHVS, CDR2 FQNEAQ, per germline. Looking up the rest from reference TRBV7-8 and TRBJ1-5 gives the full variable domain: GAGVSQSPRYKVAKRGQDVALRCDPISGHVSLFWYQQALGQGPEFLTYFQNEAQLDKSGLPSDRFFAERPEGSVSTLKIQRTQQEDSAVYLCASSLGPYPRNQPQHFGDGTRLSIL.

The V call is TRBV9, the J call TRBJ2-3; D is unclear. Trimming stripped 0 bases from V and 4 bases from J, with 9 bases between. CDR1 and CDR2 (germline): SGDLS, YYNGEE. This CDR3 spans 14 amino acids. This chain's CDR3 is CASSVVTDSDTQYF. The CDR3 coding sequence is TGTGCCAGCAGCGTAGTTACAGATTCAGATACGCAGTATTTT.

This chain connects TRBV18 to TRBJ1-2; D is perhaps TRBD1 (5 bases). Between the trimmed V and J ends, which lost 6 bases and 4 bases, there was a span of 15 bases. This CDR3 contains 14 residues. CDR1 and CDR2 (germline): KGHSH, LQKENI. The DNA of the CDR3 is TGTGCCAGCTCTGCCGGGACGGATTTCTATGGCTACACCTTC. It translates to CASSAGTDFYGYTF.

CDR3 nucleotides: TGTGCCAGTAGTACTCGGGACTCCTACAATGAGCAGTTCTTC. This sequence encodes CASSTRDSYNEQFF. The V and J genes are TRBV19 and TRBJ2-1, with D tentatively TRBD2 (5 bases). V shed 4 bases and J shed 0 bases, with 7 bases lying between them. Germline-derived CDR1 and CDR2 are LNHDA and SQIVND (reference sequence). This CDR3 contains 14 residues.

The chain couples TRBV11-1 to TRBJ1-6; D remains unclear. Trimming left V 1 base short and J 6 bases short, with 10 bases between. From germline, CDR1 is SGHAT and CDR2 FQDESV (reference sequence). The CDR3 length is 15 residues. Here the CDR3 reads CASSLGPSGNSPLHF. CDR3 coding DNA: TGTGCCAGCAGCTTAGGTCCGTCGGGTAATTCACCCCTCCACTTT.

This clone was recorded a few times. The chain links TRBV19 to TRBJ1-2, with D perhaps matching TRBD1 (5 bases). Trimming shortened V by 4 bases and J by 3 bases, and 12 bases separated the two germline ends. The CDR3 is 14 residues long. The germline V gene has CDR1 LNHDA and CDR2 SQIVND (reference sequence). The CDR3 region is CASSTIDSYYGYTF. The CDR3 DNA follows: TGTGCCAGTAGTACCATCGACAGCTACTATGGCTACACCTTC.

The CDR3 sequence: CASIPAGEPYEQYF. The CDR3, as DNA: TGTGCCAGCATCCCTGCAGGTGAGCCCTACGAGCAGTACTTC. This chain uses TRBV2 with TRBJ2-7; D is uncertain. Germline CDR1 and CDR2: SNHLY and FYNNEI. CDR3 length equals 14 residues. Trimming stripped 7 bases from V and 2 bases from J, with 15 bases between.

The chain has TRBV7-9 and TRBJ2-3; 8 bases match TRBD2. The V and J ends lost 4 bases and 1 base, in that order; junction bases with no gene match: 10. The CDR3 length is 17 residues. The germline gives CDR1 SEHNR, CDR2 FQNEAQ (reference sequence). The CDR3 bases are TGTGCCAGCAGCTCAGACCTTAGCGGGATGGGCACAGATACGCAGTATTTT. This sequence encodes CASSSDLSGMGTDTQYF. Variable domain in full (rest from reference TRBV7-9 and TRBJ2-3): DTGVSQNPRHKITKRGQNVTFRCDPISEHNRLYWYRQTLGQGPEFLTYFQNEAQLEKSRLLSDRFSAERPKGSFSTLEIQRTEQGDSAMYLCASSSDLSGMGTDTQYFGPGTRLTVL.

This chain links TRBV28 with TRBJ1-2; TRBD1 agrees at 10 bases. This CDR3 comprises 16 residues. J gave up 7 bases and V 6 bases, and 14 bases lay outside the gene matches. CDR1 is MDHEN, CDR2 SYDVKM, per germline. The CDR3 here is CASSPPGGQGWGGYTF. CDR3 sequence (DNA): TGTGCCAGCAGCCCTCCGGGGGGACAGGGGTGGGGTGGCTACACCTTC.

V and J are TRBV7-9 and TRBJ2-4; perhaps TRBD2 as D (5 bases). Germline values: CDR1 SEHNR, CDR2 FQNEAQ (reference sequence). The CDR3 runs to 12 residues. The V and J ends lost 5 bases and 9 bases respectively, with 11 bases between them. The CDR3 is CASSDQGSIQYF. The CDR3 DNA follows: TGTGCCAGCAGCGATCAAGGGAGCATTCAGTACTTC.

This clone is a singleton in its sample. CDR3 in amino acids: CASSLVAGLSYEQYF. The CDR3 coding sequence is TGTGCCAGCAGCTTAGTAGCGGGCCTCTCCTACGAGCAGTACTTC. The gene calls are TRBV11-3 and TRBJ2-7, with 7 bases lining up with TRBD2. The CDR3 totals 15 residues. V trimming: 1 base; J trimming: 0 bases; junction bases outside the gene matches: 3. Germline-derived CDR1 and CDR2 are SGHNT and YENEEA. Combining the CDR3 with reference TRBV11-3 and TRBJ2-7 gives the whole variable domain EAGVVQSPRYKIIEKKQPVAFWCNPISGHNTLYWYLQNLGQGPELLIRYENEEAVDDSQLPKDRFSAERLKGVDSTLKIQPAELGDSAVYLCASSLVAGLSYEQYFGPGTRLTVT.

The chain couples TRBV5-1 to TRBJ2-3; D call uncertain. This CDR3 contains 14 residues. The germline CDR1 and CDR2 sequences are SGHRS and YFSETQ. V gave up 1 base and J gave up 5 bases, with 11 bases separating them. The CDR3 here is CASSLILTRDTQYF. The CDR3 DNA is TGCGCCAGCAGCTTGATCCTGACACGAGATACGCAGTATTTT.

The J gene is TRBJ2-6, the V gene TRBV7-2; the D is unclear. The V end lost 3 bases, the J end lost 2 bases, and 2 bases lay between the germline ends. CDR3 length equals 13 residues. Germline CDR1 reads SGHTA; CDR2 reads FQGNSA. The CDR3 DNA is TGTGCCAGCAGCTTGGCTGGGGCCAACGTCCTGACTTTC. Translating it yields CASSLAGANVLTF.